The 22 T cell receptor beta chains in this list originate from one sample, sequenced in a study of post-analysis software for immune sequencing data. Study-wide findings and caveats: Comparison of patients with controls showed about 5 TRBV segments more frequent in patients, TRBV5-6, TRBV5-1 and TRBV20-1 among them.

Researchers reported that TCR beta cDNA libraries carried unique molecular identifiers. TCRdb fed the PCR reads into MiXCR, producing one record per CDR3 protein. The table has approximately 660,000 distinct CDR3 sequences, 59% seen once. Their specific antigens are unknown. Sequencing was performed on blood. These receptors were obtained from a girl aged 2-10 years with multiple sclerosis.

The rearrangement uses TRBV7-3 and TRBJ2-1; TRBD2 aligns across 13 bases. The CDR3 totals 15 residues. Unmatched junction bases numbered 2, after V lost 1 base and J lost 8 bases. The germline V gene has CDR1 SGHTA and CDR2 FQGTGA. The CDR3 sequence: CASSLSTSGRDEQFF. CDR3 in DNA: TGTGCCAGCAGCTTAAGCACTAGCGGGAGGGATGAGCAGTTCTTC.

V is TRBV3-1 and J is TRBJ2-5, with D tentatively TRBD2 (5 bases). CDR1 is LGHDT, CDR2 YNNKEL, per germline (reference sequence). CDR3 size: 15 residues. The ends were cut back, 0 bases at V and 4 bases at J, with 12 bases in the middle. DNA of the CDR3: TGTGCCAGCAGCCAAGATGGGGAGAGCGGAGAGACCCAGTACTTC. It encodes CASSQDGESGETQYF.

The V and J genes are TRBV12-3 or TRBV12-4 and TRBJ2-5, with 12 bases aligning to TRBD1. J was trimmed by 5 bases and V by 6 bases; bases with no gene match: 7. This CDR3 has 15 residues. CDR3 residues: CASSPGTGGWETQYF. CDR3 nucleotides: TGTGCCAGCAGCCCCGGGACAGGGGGCTGGGAGACCCAGTACTTC.

The chain uses TRBV5-1 and TRBJ2-3; D is possibly TRBD1 (6 bases). The germline V gene has CDR1 SGHRS and CDR2 YFSETQ. This CDR3 spans 14 amino acids. V lost 3 bases and J lost 4, with 12 bases in between. CDR3 nucleotide sequence: TGCGCCAGCAGCTCGGACAGACGCGCAGATACGCAGTATTTT. This gives the protein CASSSDRRADTQYF.

This chain connects TRBV6-5 to TRBJ2-5; TRBD1 agrees at 9 bases. There are 15 residues in the CDR3. The ends lost 2 bases at V and 2 bases at J; junction bases unmatched: 3. The germline V gene has CDR1 MNHEY and CDR2 SVGAGI. The CDR3 is CASSYRGQGQETQYF. Here the CDR3 DNA reads TGTGCCAGCAGTTACCGGGGACAGGGTCAAGAGACCCAGTACTTC.

The rearrangement uses TRBV5-1 and TRBJ2-3; TRBD2 matches at 8 bases. CDR3 length: 13 residues. Per germline, CDR1 SGHRS and CDR2 YFSETQ. Germline trimming cut 5 bases from V and 6 bases from J; bases unmatched to any gene: 5. The CDR3 loop reads CASRGLVVDTQYF. The CDR3 DNA reads TGCGCCAGCAGGGGACTAGTAGTCGATACGCAGTATTTT.

This clonotype has just a few counts. The chain combines TRBV6-5 with TRBJ1-1; a possible D gene is TRBD1 (5 bases). The CDR3 has 16 amino acids. Between the trimmed V and J ends, which lost 5 bases and 1 base, there was a span of 17 bases. CDR1 and CDR2 (germline): MNHEY, SVGAGI. The CDR3 coding sequence is TGTGCCAGCAGTCCTCCCGTGGGGGATGGGAACACTGAAGCTTTCTTT. Amino acid sequence: CASSPPVGDGNTEAFF.

The rearrangement links TRBV30 to TRBJ2-6, with 8 bases fitting TRBD1. CDR1 GTSNPN and CDR2 SVGIG come from the germline V gene (reference sequence). V was pared by 3 bases and J by 6 bases, with 4 bases of the junction left unmatched. This CDR3 has 14 residues. The CDR3: CAWSDRGAANVLTF. DNA of the CDR3: TGTGCCTGGAGCGACAGGGGTGCGGCCAACGTCCTGACTTTC. Based on the CDR3 plus reference TRBV30 and TRBJ2-6, the full variable domain is SQTIHQWPATLVQPVGSPLSLECTVEGTSNPNLYWYRQAAGRGLQLLFYSVGIGQISSEVPQNLSASRPQDRQFILSSKKLLLSDSGFYLCAWSDRGAANVLTFGAGSRLTVL.

The chain employs TRBV5-1 and TRBJ2-7; 8 nucleotides agree with TRBD1. Germline CDR1 reads SGHRS; CDR2 reads YFSETQ. Trimming at V came to 0 bases and at J to 3 bases, leaving 5 bases not matched to a gene. This CDR3 contains 15 residues. Written as DNA, the CDR3 is TGCGCCAGCAGCTTGGGGACAGGGACTGGCTACGAGCAGTACTTC. Protein product: CASSLGTGTGYEQYF.

The genes are TRBV20-1 and TRBJ2-5, with a weak D call TRBD2 (6 bases). Trimming took off 6 bases at V and 2 bases at J, with 13 bases between the two ends. The CDR3 is 13 residues long. Germline lookup yields CDR1 DFQATT and CDR2 SNEGSKA (reference sequence). This CDR3 reads CSAYGTLQETQYF. CDR3 in DNA: TGCAGTGCCTATGGGACTTTACAAGAGACCCAGTACTTC.

The chain links TRBV29-1 to TRBJ1-2; a weak D match, TRBD1 (5 bases). CDR1 is SQVTM, CDR2 ANQGSEA, per germline. V was shortened by 1 base and J by 4 bases, with 13 bases between the two germline ends. The CDR3 is 14 amino acids. The CDR3 DNA is TGCAGCGTTGAAGCCCTCGGGACTGCCTATGGCTACACCTTC. Encoded protein: CSVEALGTAYGYTF.

CDR3 sequence: CAITLAGGDTDTQYF. CDR3 coding DNA: TGTGCCATCACCTTAGCGGGGGGCGACACAGATACGCAGTATTTT. The V call is TRBV10-3, the J call TRBJ2-3; 10 bases agree with TRBD2. The CDR3 is 15 residues long. With 7 bases clipped from V and 2 bases from J, the junction kept 6 bases outside the gene matches. Germline lookup yields CDR1 ENHRY and CDR2 SYGVKD.

This clonotype was detected only a few times. The CDR3 spells CASSLRGATNEKLFF. CDR3 nucleotides: TGTGCCAGCAGTTTACGAGGGGCAACTAATGAAAAACTGTTTTTT. The V call is TRBV12-3 or TRBV12-4, the J call TRBJ1-4, with D possibly matching TRBD1 (5 bases). Trimming left V 2 bases short and J 0 bases short, with 7 bases between. The CDR3 length is 15 residues.

This chain connects TRBV10-3 to TRBJ2-7; D unclear. V lost 2 bases to trimming and J lost 5 bases, with 10 bases between them. The CDR3 spans 13 residues. Germline values: CDR1 ENHRY, CDR2 SYGVKD. The CDR3 sequence is CAISERDSNEQYF. CDR3 DNA: TGTGCCATCAGTGAGAGGGATTCCAACGAGCAGTACTTC.

J is TRBJ2-1 and V is TRBV29-1; D possibly matches TRBD1 or TRBD2 (7 bases each). This CDR3 has 15 amino acids. Trimming pared 6 bases from V and 4 bases from J, leaving 19 bases between. Germline CDR1 is SQVTM and CDR2 is ANQGSEA. The CDR3 here is CSVYVRETGYNEQFF. CDR3 bases: TGCAGCGTCTATGTGCGGGAGACAGGGTACAATGAGCAGTTCTTC.

A note on this clonotype: Because it lacks the conserved phenylalanine or tryptophan at the end, this CDR3 is likely a read error. V is TRBV18 and J is TRBJ2-7; TRBD2 aligns across 14 bases. There are 15 residues in the CDR3. Looked up from germline, CDR1 is KGHSH and CDR2 is LQKENI. J lost 7 bases, V lost 4 bases, and 6 bases had no gene match. Here the CDR3 DNA reads TGTGCCAGCTCACTCCCGGGACTAGCGGGAGAAGAGCAGTACTGC. Translated: CASSLPGLAGEEQYC.

In its sample, this clonotype was seen once. The chain's CDR3 is CSVEGVPGLAGDSEQYF. CDR3 nucleotide sequence: TGCAGCGTTGAAGGGGTCCCGGGACTAGCGGGAGATTCTGAGCAGTACTTC. The rearrangement links TRBV29-1 to TRBJ2-7; 14 bases are a match to TRBD2. The CDR3 covers 17 residues. Losses at the gene ends were 1 base for V and 7 bases for J; bases not matched to a gene: 12. CDR1 is SQVTM and CDR2 is ANQGSEA in the germline V gene.

V is TRBV18 and J is TRBJ2-7; 9 nucleotides match TRBD2. The CDR3 is 13 residues long. V lost 3 bases, J lost 4 bases, and 1 base stayed unmatched. From germline, CDR1 is KGHSH and CDR2 LQKENI. The chain's CDR3 is CASSPSGRYEQYF. The CDR3 DNA reads TGTGCCAGCTCACCGAGCGGGAGGTACGAGCAGTACTTC. The full variable domain, its missing parts supplied by reference TRBV18 and TRBJ2-7, is NAGVMQNPRHLVRRRGQEARLRCSPMKGHSHVYWYRQLPEEGLKFMVYLQKENIIDESGMPKERFSAEFPKEGPSILRIQQVVRGDSAAYFCASSPSGRYEQYFGPGTRLTVT.

The CDR3 sequence: CATSRSELAGVGETQYF. In DNA form, the CDR3 reads TGTGCCACCAGCAGATCGGAGCTAGCGGGAGTAGGGGAGACCCAGTACTTC. This sequence joins TRBV15 and TRBJ2-5, with 10 positions matching TRBD2. The germline V gene has CDR1 LNHNV and CDR2 YYDKDF (reference sequence). Trimming cost V 2 bases and J 5 bases; bases outside gene matches: 11. This CDR3 comprises 17 residues.

There are a few counts of this clonotype. The J gene is TRBJ2-7, the V gene TRBV3-1; D is possibly TRBD1 (5 bases). This CDR3 has 13 amino acids. The germline V gene has CDR1 LGHDT and CDR2 YNNKEL (reference sequence). The ends were cut back, 1 base at V and 5 bases at J, with 9 bases in the middle. The CDR3 here is CASSQADKNEQYF. In DNA, the CDR3 is TGTGCCAGCAGCCAAGCGGACAAGAACGAGCAGTACTTC.

The chain has TRBV7-7 and TRBJ2-3, with D perhaps given as TRBD1 or TRBD2 (5 bases each). CDR1 and CDR2 (germline): SSHAT, FNYEAQ (reference sequence). Trimming cost V 11 bases and J 2 bases, with 11 bases left between them. The CDR3 is 12 amino acids. CDR3 amino acids: CALGRNTDTQYF. CDR3 DNA: TGTGCCCTGGGACGGAACACAGATACGCAGTATTTT.

The chain joins TRBV2 to TRBJ2-4; no clear D gene. Germline V lookup: CDR1 SNHLY, CDR2 FYNNEI. The CDR3 has 11 residues. With 3 bases removed from V and 4 bases from J, the gap between germline ends came to 1 base. The CDR3 loop reads CASSEKNIQYF. CDR3 nucleotides: TGTGCCAGCAGTGAGAAAAACATTCAGTACTTC.